The 18 T cell receptor beta chains reported below all come from one sample, sequenced in a study of control samples from healthy donors and cancer patients (TCRdb year 2020). Library construction relied on the immunoSEQ multiplex PCR assay. The source is immuneACCESS, and TCRdb retained only in-frame sequences with V and J called. Part of the clones is not carried over; for the studies checked, unresolved V genes explain less than half of this, and the remainder is unexplained. Within this sample are about 230,000 clones, with roughly 87% of them counted one time only. Jointly, the top ten make up approximately 12% of the sample. Sequenced sample: PBMCs. Receptor source: a woman aged 60-70 years with lung cancer.

The chain carries TRBV18 and TRBJ2-1, with a tentative D call TRBD2 (6 bases). The CDR3 has 15 residues. V lost 6 bases and J lost 3, with 15 bases in between. Germline loops: CDR1 KGHSH, CDR2 LQKENI. The CDR3: CASSLSGANYNEQFF. The CDR3 DNA sequence: TGTGCCAGCTCCCTTTCGGGAGCCAACTACAATGAGCAGTTCTTC.

The chain recombines TRBV4-1 with TRBJ2-4; 7 bases agree with TRBD1. The CDR3 is 21 amino acids. The junction had 17 bases not matched to a gene; V was cut back by 0 bases and J by 0 bases. From germline, CDR1 is MGHRA and CDR2 YSYEKL. CDR3 region: CASSQEGPGTVPRLAKNIQYF. CDR3 sequence (DNA): TGCGCCAGCAGCCAAGAGGGGCCCGGGACAGTCCCCCGGTTAGCCAAAAACATTCAGTACTTC.

V gene TRBV11-2 combines with J gene TRBJ1-1; D not resolved. The V gene lost 0 bases and the J gene lost 1 base, with 12 bases spanning the gap. The germline V gene encodes CDR1 SGHAT and CDR2 FQNNGV. The CDR3 consists of 16 residues. In DNA, the CDR3 is TGTGCCAGCAGCTTAGATTTATATCGGGGGAACACTGAAGCTTTCTTT. This codes for CASSLDLYRGNTEAFF.

This clone was counted once. The genes are TRBV3-1 (or the pseudogene TRBV3-2) and TRBJ2-2, with TRBD2 matching 14 bases. From germline, CDR1 is LGHDT and CDR2 YNNKEL (reference sequence). The CDR3 runs to 16 residues. J gave up 4 bases and V 3 bases, and 1 base lay outside the gene matches. CDR3 nucleotide sequence: TGTGCCAGCAGCCAGACTAGCGGGAGGGGCACCGGGGAGCTGTTTTTT. It encodes CASSQTSGRGTGELFF.

The chain combines TRBV7-3 with TRBJ2-2, with D possibly TRBD1 on 5 matching bases. Trimming stripped 0 bases from V and 0 bases from J, with 11 bases between. The CDR3 is made up of 17 amino acids. Germline V gene sequence: CDR1 SGHTA, CDR2 FQGTGA. This chain's CDR3 is CASSLTPGHSNTGELFF. The CDR3 DNA is TGTGCCAGCAGCTTAACCCCTGGACACTCGAACACCGGGGAGCTGTTTTTT.

This clone was picked up many times. The V call is TRBV19, the J call TRBJ2-2, with 8 bases identical to TRBD2. The CDR3 loop spans 15 amino acids. Germline CDR1 reads LNHDA; CDR2 reads SQIVND (reference sequence). V shed 5 bases, J shed 5 bases, and the junction held 7 bases outside the gene matches. For the CDR3, the DNA is TGTGCCAGTAGTCGTGTGGCGGGAGGTACCGGGGAGCTGTTTTTT. Amino acids: CASSRVAGGTGELFF.

This clone appeared a single time. V and J are TRBV6-5 and TRBJ1-1; D is unresolved. V was shortened by 7 bases and J by 3 bases, with 15 bases between the two germline ends. Germline values: CDR1 MNHEY, CDR2 SVGAGI. The CDR3 length is 14 residues. CDR3 DNA: TGTGCCAGCATTTCAATCAGAAAGGACACTGAAGCTTTCTTT. Amino acid sequence: CASISIRKDTEAFF.

This chain's CDR3 is CASSTDSLNQPQHF. Written as DNA, the CDR3 is TGCGCCAGCAGCACCGACAGTCTCAATCAGCCCCAGCATTTT. The chain combines TRBV5-1 with TRBJ1-5; D possibly corresponds to TRBD1 (5 bases). The germline gives CDR1 SGHRS, CDR2 YFSETQ. The CDR3 sequence is 14 residues long. V was clipped by 4 bases and J by 3 bases, with 11 bases between them.

The J gene is TRBJ1-2, the V gene TRBV28; 7 positions match TRBD1. The CDR3 is made up of 14 amino acids. Germline CDR1 and CDR2: MDHEN and SYDVKM. Unmatched junction bases numbered 5, after V lost 5 bases and J lost 2 bases. The CDR3 reads CASSPGQRNYGYTF. The CDR3, as DNA: TGTGCCAGCAGTCCGGGACAGAGGAACTATGGCTACACCTTC.

The chain employs TRBV9 and TRBJ2-7; perhaps TRBD2 as D (6 bases). V was shortened by 4 bases and J by 6 bases, with 17 bases between the two germline ends. Germline-derived CDR1 and CDR2 are SGDLS and YYNGEE. CDR3 length: 14 residues. The CDR3 reads CASSSSPGDGEQYF. As DNA, the CDR3 is TGTGCCAGCAGCTCGTCGCCGGGGGATGGCGAGCAGTACTTC.

The rearrangement links TRBV9 to TRBJ2-1, with 13 bases that match TRBD2. J was trimmed by 8 bases and V by 2 bases; bases with no gene match: 10. The CDR3 is 17 residues long. Per germline, CDR1 SGDLS and CDR2 YYNGEE. The CDR3 DNA reads as TGTGCCAGCAGCGTCAACCCCGGGACTAGCGGGATGGATGAGCAGTTCTTC. This sequence encodes CASSVNPGTSGMDEQFF.

This clone was counted once. The J gene is TRBJ2-7, the V gene TRBV6-5; D could derive from TRBD1 or TRBD2 (5 bases each). The germline V and J ends were trimmed by 8 bases and 2 bases, with 13 bases remaining between them. The CDR3 length is 13 residues. CDR1 and CDR2 from the germline V gene are MNHEY and SVGAGI. This CDR3 is CASLRDVPYEQYF. The CDR3 nucleotides read TGTGCCAGCCTCCGGGACGTACCCTACGAGCAGTACTTC.

The CDR3 region has the DNA TGCGCCAGCAGCATTGGGGACAGCCCTGAAGCTTTCTTT. Its translation is CASSIGDSPEAFF. V and J are TRBV5-1 and TRBJ1-1; 7 bases map to TRBD1. The germline gives CDR1 SGHRS, CDR2 YFSETQ. Trimming at V came to 4 bases and at J to 6 bases, leaving 6 bases not matched to a gene. This CDR3 is built from 13 residues.

The chain is built from TRBV11-2 and TRBJ2-1; D ambiguous. Per germline, CDR1 SGHAT and CDR2 FQNNGV. CDR3 length equals 13 residues. V lost 0 bases and J lost 5, with 5 bases in between. CDR3 DNA: TGTGCCAGCAGCTTAGATCGGAACAATGAGCAGTTCTTC. Residues: CASSLDRNNEQFF.

CDR3 loop: CASSPSWEGTQYF. CDR3 nucleotide sequence: TGTGCCAGCAGTCCAAGCTGGGAAGGGACCCAGTACTTC. V usage is TRBV3-1 (or the pseudogene TRBV3-2) and J usage is TRBJ2-5, with D uncertain. CDR3 length: 13 residues. Trimming took off 6 bases at V and 7 bases at J, with 15 bases between the two ends. Per germline, CDR1 LGHDT and CDR2 YNNKEL (reference sequence).

V and J are TRBV18 and TRBJ1-2; possibly TRBD1 for D (5 bases). V gave up 6 bases and J gave up 0 bases, with 11 bases separating them. Germline assignment: CDR1 KGHSH and CDR2 LQKENI. CDR3 length equals 14 residues. The DNA for the CDR3 is TGTGCCAGCTCGCAGGGACGGACTAACTATGGCTACACCTTC. Translating it yields CASSQGRTNYGYTF.

This clone showed up just a few times. The chain is built from TRBV19 and TRBJ2-7, with 9 bases lining up with TRBD1. CDR1 is LNHDA and CDR2 is SQIVND in the germline V gene (reference sequence). This CDR3 region has 11 residues. J lost 6 bases, V lost 9 bases, and 3 bases had no gene match. The CDR3 spells CASGQGSEQYF. The CDR3 nucleotides are TGTGCCAGCGGACAGGGGTCCGAGCAGTACTTC.

The V gene is TRBV5-1, the J gene TRBJ2-7; 12 positions agree with TRBD2. The junction had 3 bases not matched to a gene; V was cut back by 4 bases and J by 4 bases. This CDR3 contains 14 residues. The germline V gene encodes CDR1 SGHRS and CDR2 YFSETQ. The CDR3 region is CASSQGTSGYEQYF. CDR3 nucleotide sequence: TGCGCCAGCAGCCAAGGGACTAGCGGGTACGAGCAGTACTTC.